This is a list of T cell receptor beta chains from one sample in a study of control samples from healthy donors and cancer patients. Clones were sequenced by immunoSEQ multiplex PCR, and TCRdb holds only the in-frame ones, with some missing. The repertoire consists of 120,000 or so clones, with 80% to 95% occurring once and the leading ten covering about 2.6%. Sequenced sample: blood. Receptor source: a young man in good health. Each CDR3 is given with its conserved first and last residue. Fields, in order: clone size, J gene, D gene, V gene, CDR3 DNA, CDR3 protein. The D gene is left open where the match is weak. Size is omitted from some rows. Given values are once, few, many or a class for expanded clones.

clone size: .; J gene: TRBJ2-5; D gene: .; V gene: TRBV19; CDR3 DNA: TGTGCCAGTAGTATGGGGGACGGCCAAGAGACCCAGTACTTC; CDR3 protein: CASSMGDGQETQYF
clone size: .; J gene: TRBJ1-1; D gene: .; V gene: TRBV6-5; CDR3 DNA: TGTGCCAGCAGCCGTGCGGCCATGAACACTGAAGCTTTCTTT; CDR3 protein: CASSRAAMNTEAFF
clone size: .; J gene: TRBJ2-5; D gene: .; V gene: TRBV5-1; CDR3 DNA: TGCGCCAGCAAGACTCGGGGCGGGGAGACCCGGTACTTC; CDR3 protein: CASKTRGGETRYF
clone size: .; J gene: TRBJ1-2; D gene: TRBD1; V gene: TRBV19; CDR3 DNA: TGTGCCAGTAACCCGGGACAGGGCTGGGGCTACACCTTC; CDR3 protein: CASNPGQGWGYTF
clone size: .; J gene: TRBJ2-3; D gene: .; V gene: TRBV6-6; CDR3 DNA: TGTGCCAGCAGTTACGGCTGGGGAAGTAGCACAGATACGCAGTATTTT; CDR3 protein: CASSYGWGSSTDTQYF
clone size: .; J gene: TRBJ1-1; D gene: TRBD1; V gene: TRBV7-9; CDR3 DNA: TGTGCCAGCAGCCCCGGACAGGGGTTAATCGACACTGAAGCTTTCTTT; CDR3 protein: CASSPGQGLIDTEAFF
clone size: .; J gene: TRBJ2-3; D gene: TRBD1; V gene: TRBV19; CDR3 DNA: TGTGCCAGTAGTATACGGACAGGGGTCACAGATACGCAGTATTTT; CDR3 protein: CASSIRTGVTDTQYF
clone size: .; J gene: TRBJ1-5; D gene: .; V gene: TRBV9; CDR3 DNA: TGTGCCAGCAGCGCCCTGGGGGCTCATCAGCCCCAGCATTTT; CDR3 protein: CASSALGAHQPQHF
clone size: few; J gene: TRBJ1-1; D gene: TRBD1; V gene: TRBV18; CDR3 DNA: TGTGCCAGCTCACTGACAGGGCCGAACACTGAAGCTTTCTTT; CDR3 protein: CASSLTGPNTEAFF
clone size: .; J gene: TRBJ1-4; D gene: .; V gene: TRBV6-5; CDR3 DNA: TGTGCCGCCGGCAGGGTCGTCGGGGAAAAACTGTTTTTT; CDR3 protein: CAAGRVVGEKLFF
clone size: once; J gene: TRBJ1-2; D gene: TRBD1; V gene: TRBV24-1; CDR3 DNA: TGTGCCACCAGTGAGGGGGGACAGTACTATGGCTACACCTTC; CDR3 protein: CATSEGGQYYGYTF
clone size: .; J gene: TRBJ1-1; D gene: .; V gene: TRBV5-1; CDR3 DNA: TGCGCCAGCAGCTTGGGGTCGGAATCAAGATCCACTGAAGCTTTCTTT; CDR3 protein: CASSLGSESRSTEAFF
clone size: medium-sized; J gene: TRBJ1-1; D gene: TRBD1; V gene: TRBV6-1; CDR3 DNA: TGTGCCAGCAGTGAAGAGGGGACAGGGGGGAACACTGAAGCTTTCTTT; CDR3 protein: CASSEEGTGGNTEAFF
clone size: once; J gene: TRBJ2-7; D gene: .; V gene: TRBV5-1; CDR3 DNA: TGCGCCAGCAGCTTGCAGCCCCCTTACGAGCAGTACTTC; CDR3 protein: CASSLQPPYEQYF
clone size: .; J gene: TRBJ1-1; D gene: .; V gene: TRBV28; CDR3 DNA: TGTGCCAGCAGTTCCTCCAGGGACACTGAAGCTTTCTTT; CDR3 protein: CASSSSRDTEAFF
clone size: .; J gene: TRBJ2-7; D gene: TRBD2; V gene: TRBV5-5; CDR3 DNA: TGTGCCAGCAGCTTTGGACTAGCGGGGTGGAGCTCCTACGAGCAGTACTTC; CDR3 protein: CASSFGLAGWSSYEQYF
clone size: .; J gene: TRBJ1-1; D gene: TRBD1; V gene: TRBV19; CDR3 DNA: TGTGCCAGTAGTCGGCAGGGGGGGAACACTGAAGCTTTCTTT; CDR3 protein: CASSRQGGNTEAFF
clone size: .; J gene: TRBJ1-5; D gene: .; V gene: TRBV19; CDR3 DNA: TGTGCCAGTACTTCAAGGGACTTAAATCAGCCCCAGCATTTT; CDR3 protein: CASTSRDLNQPQHF
clone size: .; J gene: TRBJ2-6; D gene: .; V gene: TRBV16; CDR3 DNA: TGTGCCAGCAGCCAAAGAGGGGATCTTTCTGGGGCCAACGTCCTGACTTTC; CDR3 protein: CASSQRGDLSGANVLTF
clone size: .; J gene: TRBJ1-2; D gene: .; V gene: TRBV4-1; CDR3 DNA: TGCGCCAGCAGCCAAGATCGTACATCCTACACCTTC; CDR3 protein: CASSQDRTSYTF
clone size: .; J gene: TRBJ2-7; D gene: .; V gene: TRBV6-5; CDR3 DNA: TGTGCCAGCAGTTACTACGAGCAGTACTTC; CDR3 protein: CASSYYEQYF
clone size: few; J gene: TRBJ2-5; D gene: TRBD1; V gene: TRBV28; CDR3 DNA: TGTGCCAGCAGGGACCAAGACAGGGGGCTTCAAGAGACCCAGTACTTC; CDR3 protein: CASRDQDRGLQETQYF
clone size: .; J gene: TRBJ2-3; D gene: .; V gene: TRBV3-1/TRBV3-2; CDR3 DNA: TGTGCCAGCAGCCAATTTCTTGGGGATACGCAGTATTTT; CDR3 protein: CASSQFLGDTQYF
clone size: .; J gene: TRBJ1-1; D gene: .; V gene: TRBV20-1; CDR3 DNA: TGCAGTGCTTCCCGACAGGAAGCTTTCTTT; CDR3 protein: CSASRQEAFF
clone size: .; J gene: TRBJ1-2; D gene: .; V gene: TRBV10-3; CDR3 DNA: TGTGCCATCAGTACAGGCGGGGCGGGCTACACCTTC; CDR3 protein: CAISTGGAGYTF
clone size: .; J gene: TRBJ1-1; D gene: .; V gene: TRBV30; CDR3 DNA: TGTGCCTGGACCCTCTGGACCCCCGAAGCTTTCTTT; CDR3 protein: CAWTLWTPEAFF
clone size: .; J gene: TRBJ1-5; D gene: TRBD1; V gene: TRBV19; CDR3 DNA: TGTGCCAGTTCTCGGACAGGGACCCAGATCGTAAGCAATCAGCCCCAGCATTTT; CDR3 protein: CASSRTGTQIVSNQPQHF
clone size: .; J gene: TRBJ2-7; D gene: .; V gene: TRBV11-2; CDR3 DNA: TGTGCCAGCAGCTTCGGGGTCGAGCAGTACTTC; CDR3 protein: CASSFGVEQYF
clone size: few; J gene: TRBJ1-5; D gene: .; V gene: TRBV28; CDR3 DNA: TGTGCCAGCAGTTTGGGGCAGTCCCATCAGCCCCAGCATTTT; CDR3 protein: CASSLGQSHQPQHF
clone size: once; J gene: TRBJ1-2; D gene: TRBD1; V gene: TRBV2; CDR3 DNA: TGTGCCAGCAGTGAGGGACAGTCTATTAACTATGGCTACACCTTC; CDR3 protein: CASSEGQSINYGYTF
clone size: .; J gene: TRBJ1-6; D gene: TRBD1; V gene: TRBV5-6; CDR3 DNA: TGTGCCAGCAGCAAGGGACAGCCCCCAGTGGCCCTCCACTTT; CDR3 protein: CASSKGQPPVALHF
clone size: .; J gene: TRBJ1-3; D gene: .; V gene: TRBV30; CDR3 DNA: TGTGCCTGGAGTAGGATTTCTGGAAACACCATATATTTT; CDR3 protein: CAWSRISGNTIYF
clone size: .; J gene: TRBJ1-1; D gene: .; V gene: TRBV6-5; CDR3 DNA: TGTGCCAGCAGTTACGGAGGCGCTGAAGCTTTCTTT; CDR3 protein: CASSYGGAEAFF
clone size: .; J gene: TRBJ2-2; D gene: TRBD2; V gene: TRBV6-5; CDR3 DNA: TGTGCCAGCAGTCGGACTAGCGGGAACACCGGGGAGCTGTTTTTT; CDR3 protein: CASSRTSGNTGELFF
clone size: .; J gene: TRBJ2-5; D gene: TRBD2; V gene: TRBV19; CDR3 DNA: TGTGCCAGTAACAGCGGGGGGGCCTGGGAGACCCAGTACTTC; CDR3 protein: CASNSGGAWETQYF
clone size: .; J gene: TRBJ2-1; D gene: .; V gene: TRBV11-3; CDR3 DNA: TGTGCCAGCAGCGTGGGGGGTACGAAGATGGATGAGCAGTTCTTC; CDR3 protein: CASSVGGTKMDEQFF